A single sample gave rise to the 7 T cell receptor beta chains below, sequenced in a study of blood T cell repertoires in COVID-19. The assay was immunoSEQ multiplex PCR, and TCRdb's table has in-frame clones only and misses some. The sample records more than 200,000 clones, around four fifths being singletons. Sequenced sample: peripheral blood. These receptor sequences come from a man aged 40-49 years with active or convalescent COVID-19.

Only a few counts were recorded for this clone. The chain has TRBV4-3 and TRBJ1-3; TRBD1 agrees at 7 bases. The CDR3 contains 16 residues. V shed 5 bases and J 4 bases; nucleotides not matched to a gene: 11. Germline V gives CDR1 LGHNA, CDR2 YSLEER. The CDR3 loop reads CASSSTGTNLGNTIYF. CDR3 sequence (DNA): TGCGCCAGCAGCTCGACAGGGACGAATCTGGGAAACACCATATATTTT.

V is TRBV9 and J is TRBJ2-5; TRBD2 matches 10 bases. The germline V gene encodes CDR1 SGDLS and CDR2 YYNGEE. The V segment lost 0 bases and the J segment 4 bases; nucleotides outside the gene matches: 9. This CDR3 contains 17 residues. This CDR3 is CASSVGASGSGRETQYF. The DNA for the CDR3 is TGTGCCAGCAGCGTAGGGGCTAGCGGGAGCGGTAGAGAGACCCAGTACTTC.

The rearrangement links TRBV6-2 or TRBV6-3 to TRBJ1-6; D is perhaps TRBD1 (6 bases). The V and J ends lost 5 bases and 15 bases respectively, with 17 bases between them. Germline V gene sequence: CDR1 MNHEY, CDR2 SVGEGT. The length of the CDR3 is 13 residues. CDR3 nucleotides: TGTGCCAGCAGTCAACCCCCCAAGGGGGTCCTCCACTTT. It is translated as CASSQPPKGVLHF.

The CDR3 DNA reads TGCAGTGCTAGTGGCCTTAGAGAAAAACTGTTTTTT. This encodes CSASGLREKLFF. The rearrangement links TRBV20-1 to TRBJ1-4; D gene unclear. Germline assignment: CDR1 DFQATT and CDR2 SNEGSKA (reference sequence). This CDR3 spans 12 amino acids. V lost 3 bases, J lost 8 bases, and 10 bases lay in between.

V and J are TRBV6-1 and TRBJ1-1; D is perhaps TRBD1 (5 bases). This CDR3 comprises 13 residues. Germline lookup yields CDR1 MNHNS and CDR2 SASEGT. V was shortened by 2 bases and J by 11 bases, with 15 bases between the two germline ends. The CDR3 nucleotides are TGTGCCAGCAGTGAACAGGGAGGAACGGGGGCTTTCTTT. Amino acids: CASSEQGGTGAFF.

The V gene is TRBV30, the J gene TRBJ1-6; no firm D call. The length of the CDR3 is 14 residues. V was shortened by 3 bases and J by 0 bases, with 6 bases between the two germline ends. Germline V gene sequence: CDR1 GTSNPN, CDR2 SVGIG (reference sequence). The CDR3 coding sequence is TGTGCCTGGAGAGGGAGCTCCTATAATTCACCCCTCCACTTT. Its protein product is CAWRGSSYNSPLHF. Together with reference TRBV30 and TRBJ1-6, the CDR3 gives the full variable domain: SQTIHQWPATLVQPVGSPLSLECTVEGTSNPNLYWYRQAAGRGLQLLFYSVGIGQISSEVPQNLSASRPQDRQFILSSKKLLLSDSGFYLCAWRGSSYNSPLHFGNGTRLTVT.

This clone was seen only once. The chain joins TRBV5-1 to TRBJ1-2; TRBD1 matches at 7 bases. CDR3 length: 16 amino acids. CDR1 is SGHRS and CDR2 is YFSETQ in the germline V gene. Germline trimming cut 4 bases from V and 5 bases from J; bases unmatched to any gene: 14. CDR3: CASSVVGDSGFYGYTF. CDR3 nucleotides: TGCGCCAGCAGCGTGGTAGGGGACAGTGGTTTTTATGGCTACACCTTC.